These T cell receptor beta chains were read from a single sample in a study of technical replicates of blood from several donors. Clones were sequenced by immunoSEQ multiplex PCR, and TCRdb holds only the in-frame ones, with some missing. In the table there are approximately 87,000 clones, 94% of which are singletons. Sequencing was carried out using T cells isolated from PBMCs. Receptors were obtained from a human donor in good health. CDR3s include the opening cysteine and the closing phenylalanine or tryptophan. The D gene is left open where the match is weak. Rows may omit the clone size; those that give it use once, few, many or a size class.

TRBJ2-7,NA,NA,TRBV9,TGTGCCAGCAGCGGCGGGGTCGAGCAGTACTTC,CASSGGVEQYF
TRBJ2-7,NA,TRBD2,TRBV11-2,TGTGCCAGCAGACTTACCGGGACTAGCTCCTACGAGCAGTACTTC,CASRLTGTSSYEQYF
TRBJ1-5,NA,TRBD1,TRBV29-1,TGCAGCGTTGAAACAGGGGGCTCAGATCAGCCCCAGCATTTT,CSVETGGSDQPQHF
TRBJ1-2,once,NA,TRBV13,TGTGCCAGCAGCCCGATCACAGGGTCGGATGGCTACACCTTC,CASSPITGSDGYTF
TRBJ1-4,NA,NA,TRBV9,TGTGCCAGCAGCAGGGGCTTAGGGCTGGGTGAAAAACTGTTTTTT,CASSRGLGLGEKLFF
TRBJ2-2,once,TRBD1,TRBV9,TGTGCCAGCAGCCATTCCCGGGACAGGGTTAGTACCGGGGAGCTGTTTTTT,CASSHSRDRVSTGELFF
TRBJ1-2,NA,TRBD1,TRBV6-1,TGTGCCAGCAGTGGCCCGGGACAGGGTTTGGGCTACACCTTC,CASSGPGQGLGYTF
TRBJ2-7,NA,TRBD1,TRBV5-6,TGTGCCAGCGCCCGATGGGGGACAGGGGCCTACGAGCAGTACTTC,CASARWGTGAYEQYF
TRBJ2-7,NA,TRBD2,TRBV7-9,TGTGCCAGCAGCCCTAGCGGGACCCAAAGCTACGAGCAGTACTTC,CASSPSGTQSYEQYF
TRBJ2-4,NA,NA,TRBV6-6,TGTGCCAGCCGGCGGGCGGCCAAAAACATTCAGTACTTC,CASRRAAKNIQYF
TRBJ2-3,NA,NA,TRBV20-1,TGCAGTGCTGCCAACAGCGATACGCAGTATTTT,CSAANSDTQYF
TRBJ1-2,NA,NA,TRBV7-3,TGTGCCAGCAGCTCTGGGACTGTCTATGGCTACACCTTC,CASSSGTVYGYTF
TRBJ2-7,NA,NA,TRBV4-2,TGTGCCAGCAGCCAAGGGGCTCAGGGCTACGTCTCCTACGAGCAGTACTTC,CASSQGAQGYVSYEQYF
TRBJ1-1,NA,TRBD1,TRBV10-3,TGTGCCATCAGGGGACAGGGGGGTACTGAAGCTTTCTTT,CAIRGQGGTEAFF
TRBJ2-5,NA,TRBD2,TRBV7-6,TGTGCCAGCAGCTCTTGGGAGGGGTACCAAGAGACCCAGTACTTC,CASSSWEGYQETQYF
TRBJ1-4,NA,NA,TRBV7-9,TGTGCCAGCAGCCCCAAGGTCGGGAGGCCTTTTAATGAAAAACTGTTTTTT,CASSPKVGRPFNEKLFF
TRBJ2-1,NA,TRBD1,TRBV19,TGTGCCAGTAGTATTGCAACCGGACAGGGGGCCTACAATGAGCAGTTCTTC,CASSIATGQGAYNEQFF
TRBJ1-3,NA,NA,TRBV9,TGTGCCAGCAGCGTAGAGACAGCTGGAAACACCATATATTTT,CASSVETAGNTIYF
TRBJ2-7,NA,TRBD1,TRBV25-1,TGTGCCAGCAGTGTTACCGGGACAGCGATTCACTTC,CASSVTGTAIHF
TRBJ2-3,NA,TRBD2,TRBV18,TGTGCCAGCTCACCCATCCCAGCGGGGAGCACAGATACGCAGTATTTT,CASSPIPAGSTDTQYF
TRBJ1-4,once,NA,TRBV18,TGTGCCAGCTCATCCATCGAGTCGGAAAAACTGTTTTTT,CASSSIESEKLFF
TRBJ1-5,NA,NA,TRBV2,TGTGCCAGCAGACAGGGAAGCAATCAGCCCCAGCATTTT,CASRQGSNQPQHF
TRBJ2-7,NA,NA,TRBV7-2,TGTGCCAGCAGCAGAACGGGTCCCCGATACGAGCAGTACTTC,CASSRTGPRYEQYF
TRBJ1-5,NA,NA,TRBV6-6,TGTGCCAGCAGCGGATGGGCAAGCAATCAGCCCCAGCATTTT,CASSGWASNQPQHF
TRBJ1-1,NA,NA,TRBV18,TGTGCCAGCTCACCACTAGGAGCAGGGGACACTGAAGCTTTCTTT,CASSPLGAGDTEAFF
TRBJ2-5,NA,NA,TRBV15,TGTGCCACCTCTGCCGGGGGAATTGAGACCCAGTACTTC,CATSAGGIETQYF
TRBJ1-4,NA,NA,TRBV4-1,TGCGCCAGCAGCCAAGGATCCGGTTTTGATGAAAAACTGTTTTTT,CASSQGSGFDEKLFF
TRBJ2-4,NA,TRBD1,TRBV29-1,TGCAGCTCACTCGACAGGGGCCTCCCCAAAAACATTCAGTACTTC,CSSLDRGLPKNIQYF
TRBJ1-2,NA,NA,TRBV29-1,TGCAGCGTTGAGGCGGACTATGGCTACACCTTC,CSVEADYGYTF
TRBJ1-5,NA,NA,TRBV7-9,TGTGCCAGCAGCCCCGGGGGAAGCAATCAGCCCCAGCATTTT,CASSPGGSNQPQHF
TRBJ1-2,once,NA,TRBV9,TGTGCCAGCAGCGTAGGCCAACAGGGCCGGTTTTTGGGCTATGGCTACACCTTC,CASSVGQQGRFLGYGYTF
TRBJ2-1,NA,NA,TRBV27,TGTGCCAGCAGTCACTTCAATGAGCAGTTCTTC,CASSHFNEQFF
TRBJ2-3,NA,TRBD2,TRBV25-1,TGTGCCAGCAGTGAGTATAGCGGGGGGGCCGCTAGCACAGATACGCAGTATTTT,CASSEYSGGAASTDTQYF
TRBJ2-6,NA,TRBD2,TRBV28,TGTGCCAGCAGCAGTCTAGCGGCTGGGGCCAACGTCCTGACTTTC,CASSSLAAGANVLTF
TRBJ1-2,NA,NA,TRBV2,TGTGCCAGCAGTCCAGGGGAGTATATGGGCTACACCTTC,CASSPGEYMGYTF
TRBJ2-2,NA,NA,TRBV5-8,TGTGCCAGCAGCCAACACAACACCGGGGAGCTGTTTTTT,CASSQHNTGELFF
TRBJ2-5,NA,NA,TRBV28,TGTGCCAGCAGTGAGCTCTTGGAGACCCAGTACTTC,CASSELLETQYF
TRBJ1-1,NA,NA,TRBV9,TGTGCCAGCAGCGTAGGTGGGCAGAAGAACACTGAAGCTTTCTTT,CASSVGGQKNTEAFF
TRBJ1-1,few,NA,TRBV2,TGTGCCAGCCTGCCTAGGGGCGGGGAGAACACTGAAGCTTTCTTT,CASLPRGGENTEAFF
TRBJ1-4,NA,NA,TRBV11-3,TGTGCCAGCAGCTATGGGCGCCCTGGGGAAAAACTGTTTTTT,CASSYGRPGEKLFF
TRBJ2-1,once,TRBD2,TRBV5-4,TGTGCCAGCAGCACCCGGACTAGGGGATACTCCTACAATGAGCAGTTCTTC,CASSTRTRGYSYNEQFF
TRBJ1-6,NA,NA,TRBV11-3,TGTGCCAGCAGCTTAGCCTTACTGAGCTCCTATAATTCACCCCTCCACTTT,CASSLALLSSYNSPLHF